One sample yielded the 7 T cell receptor beta chains listed below, sequenced in a study of blood T cell repertoires in COVID-19. Clones were read by immunoSEQ multiplex PCR, and TCRdb kept only the in-frame ones, dropping some. The sample comprises roughly 100,000 clones, 70% to 90% of which are singletons, and about 3.5% rests with the top ten. Sequences were obtained from peripheral blood. Receptor source: a human donor in a cohort sampled during active COVID-19.

Only a few counts were recorded for this clone. The rearrangement links TRBV11-2 to TRBJ1-4; D possibly corresponds to TRBD1 (5 bases). The CDR3 is 16 amino acids. The V gene's germline CDR1 is SGHAT and CDR2 FQNNGV. Between the trimmed V and J ends, which lost 1 base and 0 bases, there was a span of 9 bases. The CDR3 sequence is CASSLGQIATNEKLFF. In DNA form, the CDR3 reads TGTGCCAGCAGCTTAGGACAGATTGCAACTAATGAAAAACTGTTTTTT.

This chain joins TRBV28 and TRBJ2-3; 7 bases are shared with TRBD2. V shed 5 bases, J shed 5 bases, and the junction held 10 bases outside the gene matches. The CDR3 totals 15 residues. Germline CDR1 is MDHEN and CDR2 is SYDVKM. The CDR3 sequence: CASSPHEAGRDTQYF. The CDR3 nucleotides read TGTGCCAGCAGTCCCCATGAAGCGGGAAGAGATACGCAGTATTTT.

The chain joins TRBV5-4 to TRBJ1-3; 7 bases map to TRBD1. Germline lookup yields CDR1 SGHNT and CDR2 YYREEE (reference sequence). The trim removed 4 bases at V and 4 bases at J, leaving 8 bases unmatched. The CDR3 covers 15 residues. CDR3 region: CASSPERGRGNTIYF. CDR3 DNA: TGTGCCAGCAGCCCAGAGAGGGGGCGAGGAAACACCATATATTTT.

The genes are TRBV15 and TRBJ2-2, with 8 positions matching TRBD1. Germline CDR1 LNHNV, CDR2 YYDKDF (reference sequence). Germline trimming cut 3 bases from V and 1 base from J; bases unmatched to any gene: 1. The CDR3 extends over 15 amino acids. The DNA for the CDR3 is TGTGCCACCAGCAGGGACAGGGAGAACACCGGGGAGCTGTTTTTT. This codes for CATSRDRENTGELFF.

The genes are TRBV11-2 and TRBJ1-1, with D perhaps matching TRBD1 (5 bases). Trimming cost V 7 bases and J 4 bases, with 16 bases left between them. The CDR3 contains 14 residues. CDR1 and CDR2 from the germline V gene are SGHAT and FQNNGV. CDR3 coding DNA: TGTGCCAGCAAAAAAGCGGGGGGGACCACTGAAGCTTTCTTT. It specifies CASKKAGGTTEAFF.

The chain couples TRBV11-3 to TRBJ2-7; D is unclear. There are 15 residues in the CDR3. Germline values: CDR1 SGHNT, CDR2 YENEEA. V lost 5 bases and J 3 bases, leaving 17 bases between the germline ends. The CDR3 DNA reads TGTGCCAGCAGCCGCCGGGTCTTCTCGCTCTACGAGCAGTACTTC. It encodes CASSRRVFSLYEQYF.

This chain connects TRBV5-4 to TRBJ1-5; tentatively, D is TRBD1 (6 bases). This CDR3 is 13 amino acids long. The V gene's germline CDR1 is SGHNT and CDR2 YYREEE (reference sequence). Trimming removed 8 bases at V and 4 bases at J, with 13 bases between. The CDR3 is CARGGAPNQPQHF. The CDR3 nucleotides read TGTGCCAGAGGGGGGGCTCCTAATCAGCCCCAGCATTTT.